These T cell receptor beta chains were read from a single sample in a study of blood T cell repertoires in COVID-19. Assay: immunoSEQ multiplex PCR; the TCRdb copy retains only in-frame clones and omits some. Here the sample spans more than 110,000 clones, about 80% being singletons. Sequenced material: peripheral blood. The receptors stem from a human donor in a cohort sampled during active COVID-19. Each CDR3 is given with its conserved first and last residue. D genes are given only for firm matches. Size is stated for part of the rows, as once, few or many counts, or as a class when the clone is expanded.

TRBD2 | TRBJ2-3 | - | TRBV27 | CASTRRLAGNPDTQYF | TGTGCCAGCACCCGCCGACTAGCGGGGAACCCAGATACGCAGTATTTT
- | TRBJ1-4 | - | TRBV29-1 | CSVVGGYEKLFF | TGCAGCGTTGTAGGGGGATATGAAAAACTGTTTTTT
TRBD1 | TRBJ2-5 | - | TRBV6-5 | CASSRQGVLETQYF | TGTGCCAGCAGCCGACAGGGGGTACTAGAGACCCAGTACTTC
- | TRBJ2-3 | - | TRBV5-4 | CASSSLATDTQYF | TGTGCCAGCAGCAGCTTAGCGACAGATACGCAGTATTTT
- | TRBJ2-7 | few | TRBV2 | CASSGLDSSYEQYF | TGTGCCAGCAGTGGACTAGACAGCTCCTACGAGCAGTACTTC
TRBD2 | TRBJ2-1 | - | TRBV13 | CASSLGLGAGGLNEQFF | TGTGCCAGCAGCTTAGGCCTAGGAGCGGGGGGTCTGAATGAGCAGTTCTTC
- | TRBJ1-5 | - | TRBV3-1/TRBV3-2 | CASSQGNRVQHF | TGTGCCAGCAGCCAAGGAAACAGGGTTCAGCATTTT
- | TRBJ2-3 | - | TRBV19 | CASSIVQASTDTQYF | TGTGCCAGTAGTATAGTACAGGCAAGCACAGATACGCAGTATTTT
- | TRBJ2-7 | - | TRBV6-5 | CASSTGSSSYEQYF | TGTGCCAGCAGCACAGGATCTAGCTCCTACGAGCAGTACTTC
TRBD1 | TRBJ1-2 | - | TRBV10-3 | CAINTGQGLGYTF | TGTGCCATCAACACGGGACAGGGGCTTGGCTACACCTTC
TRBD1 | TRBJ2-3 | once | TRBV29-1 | CSLRDRQRYTQYF | TGCAGCCTCCGGGACAGGCAGAGGTATACGCAGTATTTT
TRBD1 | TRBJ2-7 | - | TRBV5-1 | CASSLAGQAYEQYF | TGCGCCAGCAGCTTAGCAGGACAGGCCTACGAGCAGTACTTC
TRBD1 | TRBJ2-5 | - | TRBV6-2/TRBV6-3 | CASSLRQGLFQETQYF | TGTGCCAGCAGTCTACGACAGGGGCTGTTTCAAGAGACCCAGTACTTC
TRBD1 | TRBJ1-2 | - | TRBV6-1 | CASSSRQGILGGYTF | TGTGCCAGCAGCTCCAGACAGGGAATCTTGGGGGGCTACACCTTC
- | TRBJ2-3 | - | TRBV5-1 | CASSYGERARTDTQYF | TGCGCCAGCAGCTACGGGGAAAGGGCGAGAACAGATACGCAGTATTTT
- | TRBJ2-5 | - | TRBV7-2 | CASSFRSRGETQYF | TGTGCCAGCAGCTTTAGGTCCAGGGGAGAGACCCAGTACTTC
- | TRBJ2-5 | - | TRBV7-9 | CASTDPGGAAGETQYF | TGTGCCAGCACCGACCCCGGGGGAGCAGCAGGAGAGACCCAGTACTTC
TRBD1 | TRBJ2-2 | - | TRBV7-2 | CASSLGVGTGNTGELFF | TGTGCCAGCAGCTTGGGCGTGGGGACAGGGAACACCGGGGAGCTGTTTTTT
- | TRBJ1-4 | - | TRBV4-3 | CASSQEAGPGEKLFF | TGCGCCAGCAGCCAAGAAGCGGGGCCCGGGGAAAAACTGTTTTTT
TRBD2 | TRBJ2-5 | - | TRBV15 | CATSGTSGLLETQYF | TGTGCCACCAGCGGGACTAGCGGGTTATTAGAGACCCAGTACTTC
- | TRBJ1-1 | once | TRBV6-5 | CASSYRGGLRNTEAFF | TGTGCCAGCAGTTACCGTGGGGGACTTCGGAACACTGAAGCTTTCTTT
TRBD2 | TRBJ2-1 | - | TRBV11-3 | CASSLFGGSGGGSYNEQFF | TGTGCCAGCAGCTTATTTGGGGGTAGCGGGGGTGGGTCCTACAATGAGCAGTTCTTC
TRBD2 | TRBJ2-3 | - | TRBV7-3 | CASSEAGGTDTQYF | TGTGCCAGCAGCGAAGCGGGGGGCACAGATACGCAGTATTTT
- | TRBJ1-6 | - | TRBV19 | CATSGLREGYSPLHF | TGTGCCACCTCCGGGCTTCGTGAGGGTTATTCACCCCTCCACTTT
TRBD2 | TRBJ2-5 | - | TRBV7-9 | CASSLGSAGGLETQYF | TGTGCCAGCAGCTTAGGGTCGGCGGGGGGACTGGAGACCCAGTACTTC
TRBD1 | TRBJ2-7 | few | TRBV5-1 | CASSMTQGEAEQYF | TGCGCCAGCAGCATGACTCAGGGGGAAGCCGAGCAGTACTTC
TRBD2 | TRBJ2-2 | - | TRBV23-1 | CASSNSGGSSNTGELFF | TGCGCCAGCAGTAATAGCGGGGGGTCCTCGAACACCGGGGAGCTGTTTTTT
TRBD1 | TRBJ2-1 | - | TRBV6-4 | CASSRKSGTGGNEQFF | TGTGCCAGCAGTAGAAAGTCCGGGACAGGGGGTAATGAGCAGTTCTTC
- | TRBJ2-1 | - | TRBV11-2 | CASSRDRPSYNEQFF | TGTGCCAGCAGCCGCGACAGACCCTCCTACAATGAGCAGTTCTTC
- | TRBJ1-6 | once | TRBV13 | CASSRGINSPLHF | TGTGCCAGCAGCAGGGGCATTAATTCACCCCTCCACTTT
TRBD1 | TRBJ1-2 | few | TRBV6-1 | CASSALQGGSPGGYTF | TGTGCCAGCAGTGCACTACAGGGGGGCTCACCAGGGGGCTACACCTTC
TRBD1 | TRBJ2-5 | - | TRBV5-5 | CASSSWDRGLETQYF | TGTGCCAGCAGCTCCTGGGACAGGGGCCTTGAGACCCAGTACTTC
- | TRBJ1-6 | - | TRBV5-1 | CASSLDRSGAPLHF | TGCGCCAGCAGCTTAGACAGGTCTGGGGCACCCCTCCACTTT
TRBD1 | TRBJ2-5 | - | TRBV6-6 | CASSRTGSLETQYF | TGTGCCAGCTCCCGGACAGGGTCATTGGAGACCCAGTACTTC
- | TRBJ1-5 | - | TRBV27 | CASSWLWASRNQPQHF | TGTGCCAGCAGTTGGCTTTGGGCAAGTAGGAATCAGCCCCAGCATTTT
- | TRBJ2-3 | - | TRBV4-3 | CASSQDLRGDTQYF | TGCGCCAGCAGCCAAGATCTCCGGGGGGATACGCAGTATTTT
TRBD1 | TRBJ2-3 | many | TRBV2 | CASSEGGTGLFTDTQYF | TGTGCCAGCAGTGAAGGGGGGACAGGACTTTTCACAGATACGCAGTATTTT
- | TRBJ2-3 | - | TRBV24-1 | CATSDRGNTDTQYF | TGTGCCACCAGTGACAGGGGAAACACAGATACGCAGTATTTT
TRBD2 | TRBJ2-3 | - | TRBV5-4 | CASSHSSGRDTQYF | TGTGCCAGCAGCCATTCTAGCGGGAGGGATACGCAGTATTTT
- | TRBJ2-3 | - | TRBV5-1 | CASSLSGTSTDTQYF | TGCGCCAGCAGCCTGAGCGGAACTAGCACAGATACGCAGTATTTT
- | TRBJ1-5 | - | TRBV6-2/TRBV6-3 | CASSYSTAHQPQHF | TGTGCCAGCAGTTACTCGACAGCCCATCAGCCCCAGCATTTT
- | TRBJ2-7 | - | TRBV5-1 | CASSSGAANSYEQYF | TGCGCCAGCAGCTCTGGAGCGGCGAACTCCTACGAGCAGTACTTC
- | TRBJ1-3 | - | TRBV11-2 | CASRLDRSSGNTIYF | TGTGCCAGCAGACTCGACAGAAGCTCTGGAAACACCATATATTTT
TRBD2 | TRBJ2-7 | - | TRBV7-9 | CASSLLTSDLYEQYF | TGTGCCAGCAGCTTACTGACTAGCGATCTCTACGAGCAGTACTTC
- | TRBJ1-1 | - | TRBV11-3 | CASSQDTEAFF | TGTGCCAGCAGCCAGGACACTGAAGCTTTCTTT
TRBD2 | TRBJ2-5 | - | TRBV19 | CASSIERTSGPSEETQYF | TGTGCCAGTAGTATAGAACGCACTAGCGGCCCGAGCGAAGAGACCCAGTACTTC
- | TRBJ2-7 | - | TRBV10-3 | CAISEEHPYEQYF | TGTGCCATCAGTGAGGAACACCCCTACGAGCAGTACTTC
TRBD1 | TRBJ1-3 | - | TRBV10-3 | CAISGQGISGNTIYF | TGTGCCATCAGTGGACAGGGGATCTCTGGAAACACCATATATTTT
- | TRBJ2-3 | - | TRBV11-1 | CASSLAGGTTDTQYF | TGTGCCAGCAGCTTAGCGGGGGGTACCACAGATACGCAGTATTTT
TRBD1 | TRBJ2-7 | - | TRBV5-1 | CASSSGQGHSEQYF | TGCGCCAGCAGCTCTGGACAGGGGCACAGCGAGCAGTACTTC
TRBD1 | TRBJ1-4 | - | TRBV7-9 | CASSRRDRDLNEKLFF | TGTGCCAGCAGCCGCCGGGACAGGGACCTAAATGAAAAACTGTTTTTT
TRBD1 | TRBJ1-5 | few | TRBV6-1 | CASSESQGGGQPQHF | TGTGCCAGCAGTGAATCACAGGGGGGCGGTCAGCCCCAGCATTTT
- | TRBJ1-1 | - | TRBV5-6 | CASSLDRNTEAFF | TGTGCCAGCAGCCTGGACAGGAACACTGAAGCTTTCTTT
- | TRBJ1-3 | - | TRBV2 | CASRGAGSGNTIYF | TGTGCCAGCCGAGGTGCGGGATCTGGAAACACCATATATTTT
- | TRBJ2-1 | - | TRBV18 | CASSPALGYNEQFF | TGTGCCAGCTCACCAGCCCTCGGGTACAATGAGCAGTTCTTC
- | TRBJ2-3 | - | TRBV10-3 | CAISDRVETTDTQYF | TGTGCCATCAGTGACCGCGTGGAGACCACAGATACGCAGTATTTT
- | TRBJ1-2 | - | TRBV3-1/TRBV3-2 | CASSQDKVPAKGYTF | TGTGCCAGCAGCCAAGACAAGGTGCCAGCGAAAGGCTACACCTTC
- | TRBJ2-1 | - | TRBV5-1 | CASSFRSGGATYNEQFF | TGCGCCAGCAGCTTTCGAAGTGGGGGGGCAACTTACAATGAGCAGTTCTTC
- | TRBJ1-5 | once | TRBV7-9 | CASQATGNQPQHF | TGTGCCAGTCAGGCAACAGGGAATCAGCCCCAGCATTTT
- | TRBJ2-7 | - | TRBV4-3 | CASSPSRGGVYEQYF | TGCGCCAGCAGCCCATCCCGCGGGGGCGTTTACGAGCAGTACTTC